These T cell receptor beta chains were read from a single sample in a study of blood T cell repertoires in COVID-19. Method: immunoSEQ multiplex PCR; TCRdb's copy keeps in-frame clones and lacks some. The sample holds around 140,000 clones, under 90% seen once. Sample: peripheral blood. The receptors here all came from a woman aged 60-70 years with active or convalescent COVID-19. Both conserved end residues are part of each CDR3. A D gene is named only where the DNA matches it firmly. Size tells how often a clone was seen (once, few, many) or the class of an expanded clone, and some rows leave it out.

>TRBD1|TRBV5-4|.|TRBJ2-7
CASSPGQGAYEQYF
TGTGCCAGCAGCCCCGGACAGGGGGCCTACGAGCAGTACTTC
>.|TRBV6-6|few|TRBJ1-5
CASSYSSSGANQPQHF
TGTGCCAGCAGTTACTCGTCGTCAGGGGCCAATCAGCCCCAGCATTTT
>TRBD1|TRBV28|once|TRBJ1-4
CASSSPGTGTEKLFF
TGTGCCAGCAGTTCCCCTGGGACAGGGACCGAAAAACTGTTTTTT
>TRBD2|TRBV5-4|.|TRBJ2-7
CASSPGLAGEYEQYF
TGTGCCAGCAGCCCCGGACTAGCGGGAGAGTACGAGCAGTACTTC
>.|TRBV2|.|TRBJ1-6
CASSGQGGNSPLHF
TGTGCCAGCAGTGGGCAGGGAGGCAATTCACCCCTCCACTTT
>.|TRBV6-1|.|TRBJ1-2
CASSESGRIYGYTF
TGTGCCAGCAGTGAATCTGGCAGGATCTATGGCTACACCTTC
>TRBD1|TRBV24-1|.|TRBJ1-2
CATSDARDRGHLTNYGYTF
TGTGCCACCAGTGATGCCCGGGACAGGGGACATTTGACTAACTATGGCTACACCTTC
>TRBD1|TRBV5-1|.|TRBJ2-1
CASSLTWDRGYNEQFF
TGCGCCAGCAGCTTAACGTGGGACAGGGGCTACAATGAGCAGTTCTTC
>.|TRBV3-1/TRBV3-2|.|TRBJ1-6
CASSRSYPIHHNSPLHF
TGTGCCAGCAGCCGGTCATATCCCATACATCATAATTCACCCCTCCACTTT
>.|TRBV3-1/TRBV3-2|.|TRBJ1-3
CASSQEAAGNTIYF
TGTGCCAGCAGCCAAGAGGCGGCAGGAAACACCATATATTTT
>.|TRBV6-5|.|TRBJ1-1
CASGQPNTEAFF
TGTGCCAGCGGACAGCCGAACACTGAAGCTTTCTTT
>.|TRBV18|.|TRBJ2-1
CASSPYGQRSSYNEQFF
TGTGCCAGCTCACCATACGGACAGAGGAGCTCCTACAATGAGCAGTTCTTC
>.|TRBV5-1|.|TRBJ1-6
CASRDYFNSPLHF
TGCGCCAGCAGGGACTATTTTAATTCACCCCTCCACTTT
>TRBD1|TRBV14|.|TRBJ1-1
CASSQGGQGTNTEAFF
TGTGCCAGCAGCCAAGGCGGACAGGGTACGAACACTGAAGCTTTCTTT
>TRBD2|TRBV5-1|.|TRBJ2-2
CASMSSGGATGELFF
TGCGCCAGCATGTCTAGCGGAGGGGCCACCGGGGAGCTGTTTTTT
>.|TRBV6-2/TRBV6-3|.|TRBJ2-3
CASSYEGVKQYF
TGTGCCAGCAGTTATGAGGGCGTAAAGCAGTATTTT
>TRBD2|TRBV6-2/TRBV6-3|few|TRBJ2-1
CASSHRLAEAQFF
TGTGCCAGCAGTCACCGACTAGCTGAGGCGCAGTTCTTC